This is a list of T cell receptor beta chains from one sample in a study of metastatic and nonmetastatic thyroid tumors. TCRdb recomputed clones from the PCR reads via MiXCR. Counted here are 30,000 to 45,000 clones, roughly 28% occurring once; the ten biggest clones make up under 13%. Sequences were obtained from blood. Every receptor here comes from a male donor with papillary thyroid cancer or a benign thyroid nodule (not recorded which). Some clones in this sample may be carry-over from other donors' samples. The CDR3 runs from the conserved cysteine through the conserved F or W. Each record gives: D gene, V gene, clone size, J gene, CDR3 protein, CDR3 DNA. D genes are given only for firm matches. Some rows have no size entry. The others give once, few or many, or a class for an expanded clone.

>TRBD1|TRBV20-1|.|TRBJ1-2
CSAHASGQKANYGYTF
TGCAGTGCTCATGCCTCGGGACAGAAAGCTAACTATGGCTACACCTTC
>.|TRBV6-4|.|TRBJ2-7
CASRLTPPKPYEQYF
TGTGCCAGCAGGCTGACTCCCCCCAAGCCTTACGAGCAGTACTTC
>.|TRBV18|few|TRBJ1-5
CASSRGLRGGQPQHF
TGTGCCAGCTCACGGGGCCTCCGGGGCGGGCAGCCCCAGCATTTT
>TRBD2|TRBV6-1|.|TRBJ2-1
CASIHQLAGGGEQFF
TGTGCCAGCATCCATCAACTAGCGGGAGGGGGTGAGCAGTTTTTC
>TRBD1|TRBV29-1|many|TRBJ1-2
CSGGTAYGYTF
TGCAGCGGGGGGACAGCGTATGGCTACACCTTC
>.|TRBV6-2/TRBV6-3|few|TRBJ1-1
CASSYPPWGAGATEAFF
TGTGCCAGCAGTTACCCTCCCTGGGGCGCGGGTGCCACTGAAGCTTTCTTT
>TRBD2|TRBV5-1|.|TRBJ2-2
CASSPGSLAGTGELFF
TGCGCCAGCAGCCCCGGGAGTCTAGCGGGGACCGGGGAGCTGTTTTTT
>.|TRBV27|.|TRBJ2-7
CASRPEGPLYEQYF
TGTGCCAGCAGACCAGAGGGCCCTCTCTACGAGCAGTACTTC
>.|TRBV12-3/TRBV12-4|medium-sized|TRBJ2-1
CASSSYRVNEQFF
TGTGCCAGCAGTTCGTACAGGGTCAATGAGCAGTTCTTC
>.|TRBV3-1|.|TRBJ1-1
CASSQDRAGRNTEAFF
TGTGCCAGCAGCCAAGATCGGGCAGGCAGAAACACTGAAGCTTTCTTT
>.|TRBV20-1|.|TRBJ2-7
CSAKCPFLGEQYF
TGCAGTGCTAAGTGCCCCTTTCTGGGGGAGCAGTACTTC
>.|TRBV11-2|.|TRBJ1-3
CASSPTGNTIYF
TGTGCCAGCAGCCCGACAGGAAACACCATATATTTT
>.|TRBV4-1|medium-sized|TRBJ1-5
CASSQDGGIGYQPQHF
TGCGCCAGCAGCCAAGATGGCGGGATTGGTTATCAGCCCCAGCATTTT
>.|TRBV7-2|.|TRBJ2-7
CASSQDRLTYEQYF
TGTGCCAGCAGCCAGGACAGATTGACCTACGAGCAGTACTTC
>TRBD2|TRBV7-2|.|TRBJ2-5
CASSLMLAGGLQETQYF
TGTGCCAGCAGCTTAATGCTAGCGGGGGGTTTGCAAGAGACCCAGTACTTC
>.|TRBV6-1|few|TRBJ1-5
CASSTGPNQPQHF
TGTGCCAGCAGTACAGGCCCCAATCAGCCCCAGCATTTT
>.|TRBV18|many|TRBJ2-7
CASSQLPGPGNYEQYF
TGTGCCAGCTCACAACTACCGGGACCGGGTAACTACGAGCAGTACTTC
>.|TRBV12-3/TRBV12-4|few|TRBJ1-5
CASSLVGQPQHF
TGTGCCAGCAGTTTAGTAGGCCAGCCCCAGCATTTT
>TRBD1|TRBV18|.|TRBJ1-1
CASSPDRGAEAFF
TGTGCCAGCTCCCCAGACAGGGGGGCAGAAGCTTTCTTT
>.|TRBV5-6|many|TRBJ2-1
CASSWWWGSDNEQFF
TGTGCCAGCAGCTGGTGGTGGGGCAGCGACAATGAGCAGTTCTTC
>TRBD2|TRBV10-3|.|TRBJ2-7
CAISESIRTSGSGEQYF
TGTGCCATCAGTGAGTCGATCCGGACTAGCGGGAGTGGCGAGCAGTACTTC
>.|TRBV20-1|many|TRBJ1-6
CSARGGTTPLHF
TGCAGTGCTAGGGGGGGAACAACGCCCCTCCACTTT